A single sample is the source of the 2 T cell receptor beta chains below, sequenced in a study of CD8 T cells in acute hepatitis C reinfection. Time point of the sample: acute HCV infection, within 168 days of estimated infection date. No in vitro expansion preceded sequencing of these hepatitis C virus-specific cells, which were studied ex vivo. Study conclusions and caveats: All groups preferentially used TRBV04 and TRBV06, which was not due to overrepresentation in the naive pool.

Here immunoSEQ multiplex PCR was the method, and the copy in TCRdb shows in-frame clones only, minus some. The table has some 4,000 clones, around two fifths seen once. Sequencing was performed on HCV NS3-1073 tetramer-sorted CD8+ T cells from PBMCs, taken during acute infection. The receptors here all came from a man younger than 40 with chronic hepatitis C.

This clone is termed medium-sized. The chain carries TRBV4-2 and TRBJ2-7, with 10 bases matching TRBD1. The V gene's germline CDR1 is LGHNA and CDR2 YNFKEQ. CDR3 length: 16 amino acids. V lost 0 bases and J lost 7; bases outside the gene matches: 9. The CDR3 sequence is CASSQELDRGLGEQYF. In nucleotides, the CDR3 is TGTGCCAGCAGCCAAGAGTTAGACAGGGGGCTTGGGGAGCAGTACTTC.

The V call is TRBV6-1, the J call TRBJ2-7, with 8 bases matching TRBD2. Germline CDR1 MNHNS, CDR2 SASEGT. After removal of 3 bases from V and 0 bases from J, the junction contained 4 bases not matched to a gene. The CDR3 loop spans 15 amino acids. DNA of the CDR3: TGTGCCAGCAGTGAGATTAGCGGGGCCTCCTACGAGCAGTACTTC. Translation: CASSEISGASYEQYF.